Listed below are T cell receptor beta chains from one sample, sequenced in a study of T cell repertoires in cytomegalovirus infection. TCRdb called the reads again in MiXCR, with one record for every CDR3 protein. Among about 210,000 distinct CDR3 sequences, around 6.2% were seen once, and the ten largest hold around 6.5%. Sequenced material: PBMCs. The receptors stem from a human donor in good health (CMV status not recorded). Some clones in this sample may be carry-over from other donors' samples. The CDR3 runs from the conserved cysteine through the conserved F or W. Each record gives: CDR3 protein, CDR3 DNA, V gene, CDR3 length, clone size, D gene, J gene. A D gene is named only where the DNA matches it firmly. The size entry is marked missing in some rows and otherwise reads once, few, many or a size class.

CDR3aa: CASDQAGANVLTF; CDR3nt: TGTGCCAGTGACCAGGCCGGGGCCAACGTCCTGACTTTC; v_gene: TRBV6-2/TRBV6-3; len: 13; abundance: many; d_gene: -; j_gene: TRBJ2-6
CDR3aa: CAYAGTSDNEQFF; CDR3nt: TGTGCATATGCCGGGACTAGTGACAATGAGCAGTTCTTC; v_gene: TRBV28; len: 13; abundance: many; d_gene: TRBD2; j_gene: TRBJ2-1
CDR3aa: CASSQASTGTNEKLFF; CDR3nt: TGCGCCAGCAGCCAAGCCTCGACAGGTACCAATGAAAAACTGTTTTTT; v_gene: TRBV4-3; len: 16; abundance: many; d_gene: -; j_gene: TRBJ1-4
CDR3aa: CASSAIGEYQETQYF; CDR3nt: TGTGCCAGCAGTGCGATCGGGGAGTATCAAGAGACCCAGTACTTC; v_gene: TRBV25-1; len: 15; abundance: many; d_gene: -; j_gene: TRBJ2-5
CDR3aa: CSARGTSGGAGAKNIQYF; CDR3nt: TGCAGTGCTAGGGGGACTAGCGGGGGGGCCGGAGCCAAAAACATTCAGTACTTC; v_gene: TRBV20-1; len: 18; abundance: many; d_gene: TRBD2; j_gene: TRBJ2-4
CDR3aa: CASRADPGQGPYGYTF; CDR3nt: TGTGCCAGCAGAGCGGATCCGGGACAGGGGCCCTATGGCTACACCTTC; v_gene: TRBV2; len: 16; abundance: -; d_gene: TRBD1; j_gene: TRBJ1-2
CDR3aa: CASSQQPPGQRATPSGNTIYF; CDR3nt: TGCGCCAGCAGCCAACAACCCCCGGGCCAAAGGGCGACCCCCTCTGGAAACACCATATATTTT; v_gene: TRBV4-1; len: 21; abundance: -; d_gene: -; j_gene: TRBJ1-3
CDR3aa: CASSLPGGLDTQYF; CDR3nt: TGTGCCAGCAGCTTACCGGGGGGATTAGATACGCAGTATTTT; v_gene: TRBV7-2; len: 14; abundance: many; d_gene: TRBD2; j_gene: TRBJ2-3
CDR3aa: CSAIRQTRQFF; CDR3nt: TGCAGTGCTATCCGACAGACTCGGCAGTTCTTC; v_gene: TRBV20-1; len: 11; abundance: -; d_gene: -; j_gene: TRBJ2-1
CDR3aa: CVSNKGPSNQETQYF; CDR3nt: TGTGTCAGTAACAAGGGTCCTTCAAACCAAGAGACCCAGTACTTC; v_gene: TRBV19; len: 15; abundance: -; d_gene: -; j_gene: TRBJ2-5
CDR3aa: CASSLWGARSTDTQYF; CDR3nt: TGTGCCAGCAGCTTATGGGGGGCGAGGAGCACAGATACGCAGTATTTT; v_gene: TRBV7-3; len: 16; abundance: many; d_gene: -; j_gene: TRBJ2-3
CDR3aa: CASSFRRSGANVLTF; CDR3nt: TGTGCCAGCAGCTTTCGGCGTTCGGGGGCCAACGTCCTGACTTTC; v_gene: TRBV7-6; len: 15; abundance: many; d_gene: -; j_gene: TRBJ2-6
CDR3aa: CASSWTPTSTDTQYF; CDR3nt: TGTGCCAGCAGTTGGACACCCACCAGCACAGATACGCAGTATTTT; v_gene: TRBV7-2; len: 15; abundance: many; d_gene: -; j_gene: TRBJ2-3
CDR3aa: CASSVAGDAGQFF; CDR3nt: TGTGCCAGCAGCGTAGCCGGGGATGCCGGCCAGTTCTTC; v_gene: TRBV9; len: 13; abundance: few; d_gene: -; j_gene: TRBJ2-1
CDR3aa: CASNRANTGELFF; CDR3nt: TGTGCCAGCAATAGGGCGAACACCGGGGAGCTGTTTTTT; v_gene: TRBV2; len: 13; abundance: many; d_gene: -; j_gene: TRBJ2-2
CDR3aa: CASSLDRTYNEQFF; CDR3nt: TGTGCCAGCAGCTTAGACAGAACCTACAATGAGCAGTTCTTC; v_gene: TRBV11-3; len: 14; abundance: many; d_gene: -; j_gene: TRBJ2-1
CDR3aa: CSAVQGATNTIYF; CDR3nt: TGCAGTGCTGTACAGGGGGCTACGAACACCATATATTTT; v_gene: TRBV20-1; len: 13; abundance: many; d_gene: TRBD1; j_gene: TRBJ1-3
CDR3aa: CATSRDQAGNTIYF; CDR3nt: TGTGCCACCAGCAGAGATCAGGCTGGAAACACCATATATTTT; v_gene: TRBV15; len: 14; abundance: many; d_gene: -; j_gene: TRBJ1-3
CDR3aa: CSASQLAGIETQYF; CDR3nt: TGCAGTGCCTCACAGCTAGCCGGGATAGAGACCCAGTACTTC; v_gene: TRBV20-1; len: 14; abundance: many; d_gene: -; j_gene: TRBJ2-5
CDR3aa: CASSIGTTEAFF; CDR3nt: TGTGCCAGTAGTATAGGGACGACTGAAGCTTTCTTT; v_gene: TRBV19; len: 12; abundance: many; d_gene: -; j_gene: TRBJ1-1
CDR3aa: CASSEVTSGAQETQYF; CDR3nt: TGTGCCAGCAGTGAAGTGACTAGCGGGGCCCAAGAGACCCAGTACTTC; v_gene: TRBV2; len: 16; abundance: few; d_gene: TRBD2; j_gene: TRBJ2-5
CDR3aa: CASSLDGVQETQYF; CDR3nt: TGTGCCAGCAGTCTTGACGGGGTACAAGAGACCCAGTACTTC; v_gene: TRBV5-5; len: 14; abundance: many; d_gene: -; j_gene: TRBJ2-5
CDR3aa: CASSQALGSNQPQHF; CDR3nt: TGCGCCAGCAGCCAAGCCCTGGGAAGCAATCAGCCCCAGCATTTT; v_gene: TRBV4-1; len: 15; abundance: many; d_gene: -; j_gene: TRBJ1-5
CDR3aa: CASSLSRQTGELFF; CDR3nt: TGTGCCAGCAGTTTATCCCGACAGACCGGGGAGCTGTTTTTT; v_gene: TRBV27; len: 14; abundance: many; d_gene: -; j_gene: TRBJ2-2
CDR3aa: CASRPRGTGMIANTEAFF; CDR3nt: TGTGCCAGCAGACCCCGGGGAACAGGGATGATAGCGAACACTGAAGCTTTCTTT; v_gene: TRBV6-2/TRBV6-3; len: 18; abundance: many; d_gene: -; j_gene: TRBJ1-1
CDR3aa: CSGDAGSSTDTQYF; CDR3nt: TGCAGCGGTGATGCGGGGTCTAGCACAGATACGCAGTATTTT; v_gene: TRBV29-1; len: 14; abundance: -; d_gene: -; j_gene: TRBJ2-3